What follows describes a single T cell receptor beta chain. Its cognate antigen is unknown. The donors were all Caucasian adults (living in Nashville, Tennessee). The data stem from a study of shared clonotypes between healthy human individuals. Background on the study: CD4 naive cells filled three plates per donor, CD4 memory three, CD8 naive two and CD8 memory one.

The ends lost 7 bases at V and 7 bases at J; junction bases unmatched: 9. CDR1 MDHEN and CDR2 SYDVKM come from the germline V gene. The CDR3 consists of 14 residues. Repertoires were generated with immunoSEQ multiplex PCR, while TCRdb's copy carries only in-frame clones and drops some. The sample records some 2.1 million clones, 85% to 95% being singletons. Regarding the study as a whole: Naive subsets generally had larger estimated richness than memory subsets.

The rearrangement uses TRBV28 and TRBJ1-5; 8 bases are shared with TRBD1. This receptor was identified in a man aged 18 to 29 in good health. The sample was naive CD4+ T cells sorted from blood. Sample subset: CD45RA+ positively selected. For the CDR3, the DNA is TGTGCCAGCAAACAGGGGGGTATTGAACAGCCCCAGCATTTT. This codes for CASKQGGIEQPQHF.